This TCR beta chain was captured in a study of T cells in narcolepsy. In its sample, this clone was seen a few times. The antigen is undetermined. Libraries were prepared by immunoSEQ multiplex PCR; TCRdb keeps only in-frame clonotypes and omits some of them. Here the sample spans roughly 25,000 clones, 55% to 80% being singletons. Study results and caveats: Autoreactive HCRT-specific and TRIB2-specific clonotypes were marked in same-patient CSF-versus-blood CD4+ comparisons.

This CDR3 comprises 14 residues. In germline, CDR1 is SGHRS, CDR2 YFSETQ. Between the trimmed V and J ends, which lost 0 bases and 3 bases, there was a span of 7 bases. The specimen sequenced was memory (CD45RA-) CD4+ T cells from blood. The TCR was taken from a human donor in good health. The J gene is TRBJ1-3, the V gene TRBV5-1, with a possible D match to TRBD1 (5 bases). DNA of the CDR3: TGCGCCAGCAGCTTGGGAGGGGATGGAAACACCATATATTTT. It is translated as CASSLGGDGNTIYF.